Given below is one TCR beta chain in context. Its specificity is not known. The germline gene is not matched at one end of the junction; a read error may be the cause. These data originate in a study of T cell repertoires in cytomegalovirus infection. The overall study: The public TCR beta signatures pointed to both CMV infection and matching HLA type. Study findings and constraints: Adding up the frequency of public TCR beta families identified people who carried CMV plus the relevant HLA. HLA-C-restricted CMV-specific TCR beta clonotypes were dominant in the ex vivo response.

CDR3 size: 19 residues. Germline V gene lookup returns CDR1 SGHTA and CDR2 FQGTGA. TCRdb reprocessed the reads via MiXCR and lists one record per CDR3 protein. Of 500,000 or so distinct CDR3 sequences detected, approximately 15% appear once; the ten largest clones hold roughly 25%. The sample taken for sequencing was CD8+ T cells from PBMCs. V is TRBV7-3 and J is TRBJ2-2; 7 nucleotides match TRBD2. The origin of this receptor is a human donor in good health (CMV status not recorded). Some clones in this sample may be carry-over from other donors' samples. The CDR3 DNA reads TGTGCTAGCAGCTTAGTCCTATCGGGAGGCCCGGAAAACACCGGGGAGCTGTTTTTT. It is translated as CASSLVLSGGPENTGELFF.